The entry that follows covers one T cell receptor (beta chain) sequence. This clone was seen only a few times. Its antigen target is currently unknown. Base qualities are not at hand, and no much larger clone is one base apart. The sample holds other DNA sequences that translate to the same CDR3. These data belong to a study of identifying expanded T cells in peripheral blood (dated by TCRdb to between 2018 and 2020). Notes on the research overall: Technical replicates were generated by sequencing separate aliquots of the same genomic DNA pool, and four replicates were compared pairwise. Study-level results and caveats: It was expected by the authors that biological variance in healthy repertoires might increase further over much longer intervals, such as months to years. Across all healthy-donor time intervals, the beta-binomial model significantly lowered both the number of clones called differentially abundant and the false-positive rate. Across all healthy donors, variance in clone template counts between approximately 2-week samples was found to increase significantly with total template count. The binomial model flagged approximately 1.1 differentially abundant clones between technical replicates but approximately 15 over about 2 weeks and 19 over around four weeks.

The immunoSEQ Assay, which uses bias-controlled multiplex PCR amplification of genomic DNA, was used to profile TCRbeta CDR3 regions. The study's processing was this. The absolute abundance of each unique TCRbeta CDR3 region was quantified after sequences were collapsed and filtered. Differential abundance was tested with a binomial (Fisher-equivalent) model and with a beta-binomial model adding time-dependent variance fitted from healthy donors. Clones with fewer than 5 combined templates were excluded, and clones with Benjamini-Hochberg FDR below 0.01 were called differentially abundant. In the beta-binomial model, variance was expressed as a function of the total template count across the two samples, in the form v = (b*log(k)+a)^2. TCRdb retrieved this table from immuneACCESS and kept in-frame rearrangements only. Not all clones are present; in checked studies, unresolved V genes account for under half, and no reason is known for the remainder. Clonal size and the V and J genes are those of that table, whereas D and trimming came from the DNA. The sample table holds around 100,000 clones, of which over 75% were seen once. Of the sample, about 5.5% is held by the ten largest clones.

During the collection period, no infections or other immune events were recorded for the healthy donors. Healthy-donor blood repertoires served as a training cohort to calibrate time-dependent variance in a beta-binomial model of T-cell clone differential abundance. The training cohort included some ten healthy donors, of whom 3 were female and 7 were male. The donors were between roughly 29 and 65 years old, with an average age of roughly 40 years. Whole blood, obtained from a commercial supplier, was collected from each healthy donor at three time points spaced about 2 weeks apart. For immunosequencing, genomic DNA was extracted from whole blood that had not been sorted. What was sequenced was blood. This sequence originates from a person aged 18-70 years in good health.

The CDR3 region has the sequence CASSEQGGGYTF. The DNA sequence is as follows: TGTGCCAGCAGCGAACAGGGGGGTGGCTACACCTTC. The rearrangement combines TRBV2 with TRBJ1-2; TRBD1 aligns with 8 central bases. The CDR3 starts with the cysteine, ends with the phenylalanine, and has 12 residues. The kept DNA is CDR3 alone, 36 bases in frame from the first base. As encoded in the germline V gene, CDR1 is SNHLY while CDR2 is FYNNEI. The V end gives up 6 bases and the J end 7 bases, leaving 4 bases in the junction not matched to a gene. The variable domain in full, with residues beyond the CDR3 obtained from the reference TRBV2 and TRBJ1-2 genes, is EPEVTQTPSHQVTQMGQEVILRCVPISNHLYFYWYRQILGQKVEFLVSFYNNEISEKSEIFDDQFSVERPDGSNFTLKIRSTKLEDSAMYFCASSEQGGGYTFGSGTRLTVV.